This entry lists 10 T cell receptor beta chains sequenced from one sample in a study of blood T cell repertoires in COVID-19. The table came from immunoSEQ multiplex PCR; TCRdb's copy has only in-frame clones and leaves some out. This sample has fewer than 250,000 clones; around nine tenths occur once, and the top ten carry more than 3%. The sequenced sample consisted of PBMCs or T cells enriched from blood (not recorded which). The receptor source for this set is a woman aged 30 to 39 who had been exposed to COVID-19.

Only a few counts were recorded for this clone. This sequence joins TRBV6-5 and TRBJ1-5; 7 bases map to TRBD1. V lost 6 bases to trimming and J lost 6 bases; unmatched junction nucleotides: 8. Germline CDR1 reads MNHEY; CDR2 reads SVGAGI. The CDR3 loop spans 14 amino acids. CDR3 sequence reads: CASSTTGEAQPQHF. Here the CDR3 DNA reads TGTGCCAGCAGCACAACAGGGGAAGCTCAGCCCCAGCATTTT.

The chain recombines TRBV9 with TRBJ2-2; TRBD1 aligns across 7 bases. V was clipped by 4 bases and J by 3 bases; unmatched bases: 30. The CDR3 totals 23 residues. Germline V gene data show CDR1 as SGDLS and CDR2 as YYNGEE. The CDR3 is CASSPRQGPGSTTPRRDTGELFF. The CDR3 region has the DNA TGTGCCAGCAGCCCCAGACAGGGACCGGGATCTACTACTCCTCGAAGAGACACCGGGGAGCTGTTTTTT.

Worth noting for this clone: Other DNA sequences from this sample encode an identical CDR3 as well. This sequence joins TRBV20-1 and TRBJ1-1, with D perhaps TRBD1 (5 bases). This CDR3 comprises 11 residues. The V gene's germline CDR1 is DFQATT and CDR2 SNEGSKA (reference sequence). Between the trimmed V and J ends, which lost 6 bases and 2 bases, there was a span of 7 bases. CDR3: CSATGNTEAFF. The CDR3 nucleotides are TGCAGTGCCACAGGTAACACTGAAGCTTTCTTT.

This chain links TRBV28 with TRBJ2-7, with D uncertain. The germline CDR1 and CDR2 sequences are MDHEN and SYDVKM. The ends were cut back, 3 bases at V and 5 bases at J, with 20 bases in the middle. The CDR3 contains 16 residues. The CDR3 bases are TGTGCCAGCAGTTTCCCCGTCGCCTTACTAACCAACGAGCAGTACTTC. The encoded protein is CASSFPVALLTNEQYF.

Remarks on this clone: Compared with germline, one end of the junction differs, possibly owing to a read error. This sequence joins TRBV11-2 and TRBJ2-1, with D possibly matching TRBD2 (6 bases). The V gene's germline CDR1 is SGHAT and CDR2 FQNNGV. This CDR3 has 14 residues. The CDR3 sequence is CASSLVGSYDEQFF. The CDR3 DNA sequence: TGTGCCAGCAGCTTAGTCGGGAGCTACGATGAGCAGTTCTTC. The variable domain in full, completed from reference TRBV11-2 and TRBJ2-1, reads EAGVAQSPRYKIIEKRQSVAFWCNPISGHATLYWYQQILGQGPKLLIQFQNNGVVDDSQLPKDRFSAERLKGVDSTLKIQPAKLEDSAVYLCASSLVGSYDEQFFGPGTRLTVL.

The chain employs TRBV18 and TRBJ1-2; TRBD1 is a possible D gene (5 bases). The V gene lost 6 bases and the J gene lost 5 bases, with 16 bases spanning the gap. CDR3 length: 14 residues. Germline loops: CDR1 KGHSH, CDR2 LQKENI. This CDR3 is CASSPTGTSYGYTF. Written as DNA, the CDR3 is TGTGCCAGCTCTCCCACGGGGACTTCTTATGGCTACACCTTC.

This clone was seen a handful of times. The chain employs TRBV10-3 and TRBJ1-2; TRBD1 is a possible D gene (5 bases). This CDR3 has 14 residues. The germline V gene has CDR1 ENHRY and CDR2 SYGVKD. Trimming removed 11 bases from V and 2 bases from J, with 18 bases in between. The DNA for the CDR3 is TGTGCCGTCCGACCCTCGGCAGGGAACTATGGCTACACCTTC. Encoded protein: CAVRPSAGNYGYTF.

This chain connects TRBV12-3 or TRBV12-4 to TRBJ2-7; D possibly corresponds to TRBD2 (6 bases). CDR3 size: 13 residues. V lost 6 bases to trimming and J lost 1 base, with 10 bases between them. CDR3 protein: CASSMTSSYEQYF. DNA for the CDR3: TGTGCCAGCAGCATGACTAGTTCCTACGAGCAGTACTTC.

V usage is TRBV4-1 and J usage is TRBJ1-4; D unclear. Germline V CDR1 and CDR2: MGHRA, YSYEKL. The CDR3 totals 15 residues. Trimming pared 1 base from V and 0 bases from J, leaving 6 bases between. CDR3 region: CASSQALATNEKLFF. CDR3 sequence (DNA): TGCGCCAGCAGCCAAGCCCTTGCAACTAATGAAAAACTGTTTTTT.

This rearrangement joins TRBV6-5 to TRBJ2-1; 11 nucleotides align to TRBD2. The CDR3 consists of 15 residues. The germline V gene has CDR1 MNHEY and CDR2 SVGAGI. V was pared by 5 bases and J by 3 bases, with 3 bases of the junction left unmatched. CDR3 region: CASSPLAGGYNEQFF. The DNA for the CDR3 is TGTGCCAGCAGTCCGCTAGCGGGGGGCTACAATGAGCAGTTCTTC.